Following are 10 T cell receptor beta chains from one sample sequenced in a study of blood T cell repertoires in COVID-19. The table came from immunoSEQ multiplex PCR; TCRdb's copy has only in-frame clones and leaves some out. The data show 150,000 to 200,000 clones, around 84% seen once. Source material: PBMCs or T cells enriched from blood (not recorded which). These receptors were taken from a woman aged 30 to 39 who had been exposed to COVID-19.

This sequence joins TRBV6-5 and TRBJ2-3; 7 nucleotides align to TRBD2. The CDR3 has 15 amino acids. V shed 6 bases and J 7 bases; nucleotides not matched to a gene: 13. CDR1 is MNHEY, CDR2 SVGAGI, per germline. DNA for the CDR3: TGTGCCAGCAGACCCCATCGGGACTACCACTATACGCAGTATTTT. This codes for CASRPHRDYHYTQYF.

The V call is TRBV7-9, the J call TRBJ1-2; 7 positions agree with TRBD1. Germline V gene sequence: CDR1 SEHNR, CDR2 FQNEAQ (reference sequence). Trimming took 5 bases from V and 6 from J; bases not matched to a gene: 6. This CDR3 region has 13 residues. The CDR3 DNA sequence: TGTGCCAGCAGCACAGGGGTGATGAATGGCTACACCTTC. Protein product: CASSTGVMNGYTF.

This chain links TRBV27 with TRBJ2-1; tentative D call: TRBD1 (5 bases). With 2 bases removed from V and 8 bases from J, the gap between germline ends came to 19 bases. Germline CDR1 and CDR2: MNHEY and SMNVEV (reference sequence). This CDR3 contains 16 residues. CDR3 nucleotides: TGTGCCAGCAGTTTAATCGGAACAGGCGGCATCGATGAGCAGTTCTTC. Translated, it gives CASSLIGTGGIDEQFF.

CDR3 sequence: CASSPTGTGYEQYF. The CDR3 DNA follows: TGTGCCAGCAGCCCGACGGGGACTGGCTACGAGCAGTACTTC. The chain couples TRBV5-6 to TRBJ2-7; D is possibly TRBD2 (6 bases). Trimming stripped 4 bases from V and 3 bases from J, with 14 bases between. Germline V gene data show CDR1 as SGHDT and CDR2 as YYEEEE. The CDR3 is 14 residues long. The full variable domain, its missing parts supplied by reference TRBV5-6 and TRBJ2-7, is DAGVTQSPTHLIKTRGQQVTLRCSPKSGHDTVSWYQQALGQGPQFIFQYYEEEERQRGNFPDRFSGHQFPNYSSELNVNALLLGDSALYLCASSPTGTGYEQYFGPGTRLTVT.

This chain links TRBV7-3 with TRBJ1-5, with TRBD1 identical over 8 bases. The CDR3 length is 15 residues. Germline values: CDR1 SGHTA, CDR2 FQGTGA. The J segment lost 4 bases and the V segment lost 4 bases, leaving 6 bases of the junction unmatched. In nucleotides, the CDR3 is TGTGCCAGCAGCTCCGGGACAGGAAGAAATCAGCCCCAGCATTTT. Its protein product is CASSSGTGRNQPQHF.

The chain uses TRBV2 and TRBJ2-7; TRBD2 is a possible D gene (6 bases). The CDR3 consists of 15 residues. The V end lost 5 bases, the J end lost 1 base, and 15 bases lay between the germline ends. Germline-derived CDR1 and CDR2 are SNHLY and FYNNEI. The CDR3 protein is CASSRRGTSSYEQYF. DNA for the CDR3: TGTGCCAGCAGTAGGAGGGGCACCTCTTCCTACGAGCAGTACTTC.

This clone was recorded a few times. The rearrangement links TRBV5-1 to TRBJ1-6; the match to TRBD1 covers 7 bases. Trimming cost V 0 bases and J 7 bases; bases outside gene matches: 4. The CDR3 has 15 residues. CDR1 and CDR2 from the germline V gene are SGHRS and YFSETQ. CDR3 DNA: TGCGCCAGCAGCTTGGTACAGGGGCAGAATTCACCCCTCCACTTT. Protein product: CASSLVQGQNSPLHF.

This rearrangement joins TRBV29-1 to TRBJ1-1; unclear D gene. CDR3 length equals 11 residues. V was shortened by 6 bases and J by 1 base, with 6 bases between the two germline ends. Germline V lookup: CDR1 SQVTM, CDR2 ANQGSEA. The CDR3 nucleotides are TGCAGCGTGGCCCCGAACACTGAAGCTTTCTTT. It codes for CSVAPNTEAFF.

The chain couples TRBV5-1 to TRBJ1-4; 8 bases agree with TRBD1. Germline-derived CDR1 and CDR2 are SGHRS and YFSETQ. The ends lost 7 bases at V and 6 bases at J; junction bases unmatched: 11. CDR3 length: 15 amino acids. This CDR3 reads CASRTGSQGDEKLFF. The CDR3 coding sequence is TGCGCCAGCCGGACAGGGAGTCAGGGTGATGAAAAACTGTTTTTT.

J is TRBJ2-7 and V is TRBV6-5, with TRBD1 identical over 11 bases. The CDR3 runs 15 residues. From germline, CDR1 is MNHEY and CDR2 SVGAGI. V was clipped by 4 bases and J by 3 bases; unmatched bases: 5. This CDR3 reads CASSFRTGGVYEQYF. The CDR3 DNA sequence: TGTGCCAGCAGTTTCAGGACAGGGGGCGTCTACGAGCAGTACTTC.